Each of the 17 T cell receptor beta chains below was sequenced from the same sample in a study of regulatory T cells in long-lasting Graves disease. HTBI primers from iRepertoire and Arm-PCR of CDR3 regions yielded the TCR beta libraries. TCRdb passed the multiplex PCR reads through MiXCR, listing each CDR3 protein once. The table has around 250,000 distinct CDR3 sequences, 15% to 20% seen once; the top ten hold less than 15%. Time point noted: newly diagnosed GD, antithyroid drugs for less than 3 months. The authors made the TCR library using RNA they extracted from PBMCs. This same sample was also part of a study on T cells in Graves' hyperthyroidism and ophthalmopathy.

Sequenced here: peripheral blood mononuclear cells (PBMCs), sampled at new diagnosis, from a patient treated with antithyroid drugs. The receptors here all came from a woman younger than 45 with Graves disease.

This clonotype was counted ten times or more. The chain couples TRBV2 to TRBJ1-5, with 8 bases matching TRBD1. Losses at the gene ends were 7 bases for V and 5 bases for J; bases not matched to a gene: 10. Germline V gene sequence: CDR1 SNHLY, CDR2 FYNNEI. CDR3 length: 15 residues. The DNA for the CDR3 is TGTGCCAGCATTCTCGGACAGGGATGGGATCAGCCCCAGCATTTT. Protein product: CASILGQGWDQPQHF.

In this sample, this clonotype turned up many times. J is TRBJ2-7 and V is TRBV20-1; TRBD1 aligns across 10 bases. The CDR3 is made up of 14 amino acids. Germline CDR1 is DFQATT and CDR2 is SNEGSKA (reference sequence). V was pared by 6 bases and J by 6 bases, with 11 bases of the junction left unmatched. CDR3 sequence: CSAVLPGQGSEQYF. The CDR3 DNA reads TGCAGTGCCGTGCTACCGGGACAGGGGTCCGAGCAGTACTTC.

The chain couples TRBV7-9 to TRBJ1-4; D gene uncertain. Germline CDR1 and CDR2: SEHNR and FQNEAQ (reference sequence). V lost 7 bases and J 0 bases, leaving 9 bases between the germline ends. This CDR3 contains 14 residues. DNA for the CDR3: TGTGCCAGCACCCTTCCCTCAACTAATGAAAAACTGTTTTTT. Translation: CASTLPSTNEKLFF.

In its sample, this clonotype was seen many times. The chain uses TRBV27 and TRBJ2-7; 8 positions agree with TRBD1. The V gene end was trimmed by 5 bases and the J gene end by 3 bases; junction bases not matched to a gene: 9. CDR3 length equals 15 residues. Germline V gene data show CDR1 as MNHEY and CDR2 as SMNVEV (reference sequence). CDR3 in amino acids: CASSGFGQGHYEQYF. The DNA of the CDR3 is TGTGCCAGCAGTGGTTTTGGACAGGGCCACTACGAGCAGTACTTC.

With regard to this clonotype: A read error is likely here: a far larger clone is one base away. V and J are TRBV11-2 and TRBJ1-2, with D possibly being TRBD1 (5 bases). V lost 4 bases and J 2 bases, leaving 11 bases between the germline ends. The germline V gene encodes CDR1 SGHAT and CDR2 FQNNGV. The CDR3 covers 14 residues. The CDR3 bases are TGTGCCAGCAGCTCCCCGGGGGGAAACTATGGCTACACCTTC. It yields the protein CASSSPGGNYGYTF.

This clonotype was picked up many times. The rearrangement joins TRBV12-3 or TRBV12-4 to TRBJ1-5; D gene uncertain. Between the trimmed V and J ends, which lost 6 bases and 4 bases, there was a span of 13 bases. The CDR3 has 14 amino acids. For the CDR3, the DNA is TGTGCCAGCAGCTTGCTGGACGGGAATCAGCCCCAGCATTTT. Translated, it gives CASSLLDGNQPQHF.

The chain links TRBV5-1 to TRBJ1-1, with TRBD1 matching 8 bases. From germline, CDR1 is SGHRS and CDR2 YFSETQ. J gave up 6 bases and V 3 bases, and 7 bases lay outside the gene matches. The CDR3 is 14 residues long. The CDR3 bases are TGCGCCAGCAGCTCGACAGGGGTGGGGGCTGAAGCTTTCTTT. It is translated as CASSSTGVGAEAFF.

This clonotype was seen at least ten times. The rearrangement uses TRBV7-2 and TRBJ1-1; D gene unclear. V was trimmed by 0 bases and J by 3 bases, leaving 11 bases between them. Looked up from germline, CDR1 is SGHTA and CDR2 is FQGNSA. This CDR3 spans 15 amino acids. DNA of the CDR3: TGTGCCAGCAGCTTAGCGTACCGGGCGCACACTGAAGCTTTCTTT. This codes for CASSLAYRAHTEAFF.

This clonotype appeared many times. The V and J genes are TRBV9 and TRBJ2-2; 8 positions match TRBD2. Germline trimming cut 4 bases from V and 0 bases from J; bases unmatched to any gene: 5. The CDR3 is 16 amino acids. Germline values: CDR1 SGDLS, CDR2 YYNGEE. CDR3 in amino acids: CASSPPGLANTGELFF. Written as DNA, the CDR3 is TGTGCCAGCAGCCCCCCGGGACTAGCGAACACCGGGGAGCTGTTTTTT.

Note on this clonotype: A read error likely explains this, since a far larger clone differs by one base. The chain links TRBV2 to TRBJ2-1; 9 nucleotides align to TRBD2. The end of the DNA aligns better with TRBJ2-5, so the J call may be wrong. Germline assignment: CDR1 SNHLY and CDR2 FYNNEI. The CDR3 loop spans 15 amino acids. The CDR3 is CASSPLKLAGETQYF. CDR3 in DNA: TGTGCCAGCAGTCCGCTCAAACTAGCGGGAGAGACCCAGTACTTC.

This clonotype was counted many times. The rearrangement joins TRBV5-1 to TRBJ2-2; 8 bases fit TRBD1. Germline CDR1 SGHRS, CDR2 YFSETQ. V was clipped by 4 bases and J by 0 bases; unmatched bases: 5. CDR3 length equals 16 residues. The CDR3, as DNA: TGCGCCAGCAGCCGCCAGGGGGCTCCGAACACCGGGGAGCTGTTTTTT. Protein product: CASSRQGAPNTGELFF.

Ten or more counts support this clonotype. V gene TRBV3-1 combines with J gene TRBJ1-2; the D is unclear. From germline, CDR1 is LGHDT and CDR2 YNNKEL (reference sequence). Trimming removed 3 bases from V and 6 bases from J, with 14 bases in between. This CDR3 comprises 14 residues. The CDR3 spells CASSHRRAHDGYTF. For the CDR3, the DNA is TGTGCCAGCAGCCACCGACGGGCTCATGATGGCTACACCTTC. Full variable domain (rest looked up from reference TRBV3-1 and TRBJ1-2): DTAVSQTPKYLVTQMGNDKSIKCEQNLGHDTMYWYKQDSKKFLKIMFSYNNKELIINETVPNRFSPKSPDKAHLNLHINSLELGDSAVYFCASSHRRAHDGYTFGSGTRLTVV.

This clonotype has a handful of counts. One base away lies a much larger clone, so this may be a sequencing read error. V is TRBV6-1 and J is TRBJ1-1, with D perhaps matching TRBD1 (6 bases). In germline, CDR1 is MNHNS, CDR2 SASEGT. There are 14 residues in the CDR3. V gave up 8 bases and J gave up 0 bases, with 13 bases separating them. The CDR3 region has the DNA TGTGCCAGCGCCACCCAGGGGCTGAACACTGAAGCTTTCTTT. Its translation is CASATQGLNTEAFF.

V usage is TRBV20-1 and J usage is TRBJ2-2; 9 positions agree with TRBD2. The CDR3 extends over 16 amino acids. From germline, CDR1 is DFQATT and CDR2 SNEGSKA (reference sequence). V trimming: 1 base; J trimming: 2 bases; junction bases outside the gene matches: 5. The CDR3 DNA sequence: TGCAGTGCTAGAGGACTAGCGGAGACCAACACCGGGGAGCTGTTTTTT. Translated, it gives CSARGLAETNTGELFF.

In its sample, this clonotype was seen a few times. This likely traces to a read error, being one base from a far larger clone. The chain joins TRBV27 to TRBJ1-2; the match to TRBD1 covers 7 bases. CDR1 and CDR2 (germline): MNHEY, SMNVEV (reference sequence). The CDR3 is 12 amino acids. As DNA, the CDR3 is TGTGCCGGCAGTCCGGGACAGTATGGCTACACCTTC. It is translated as CAGSPGQYGYTF.

This clonotype was observed many times. CDR3 nucleotides: TGTGCCAGCAGTTCAATGGGGGGACCCTATGGCTACACCTTC. This codes for CASSSMGGPYGYTF. The chain has TRBV6-5 and TRBJ1-2; a possible D gene is TRBD1 (5 bases). Looked up from germline, CDR1 is MNHEY and CDR2 is SVGAGI. This CDR3 comprises 14 residues. Trimming stripped 4 bases from V and 4 bases from J, with 13 bases between.

As regards this clonotype: A much larger clone lies a single base off, so this may be a read error. The conserved closing phenylalanine or tryptophan is absent in this CDR3, likely reflecting a read error. The rearrangement links TRBV6-1 to TRBJ2-7; D uncertain. The germline gives CDR1 MNHNS, CDR2 SASEGT. Trimming removed 3 bases from V and 7 bases from J, with 7 bases in between. The length of the CDR3 is 11 residues. The CDR3 DNA reads as TGTGCCAGCAGTGATTTCAGGGAGCAGTACCTC. This translates into CASSDFREQYL.